This T cell receptor beta chain was identified during a study of T-cell reconstitution after alpha-beta-depleted transplantation in children. The study, taken as a whole, reports: Reported findings indicate that, about two months after transplant, alpha-beta T cells came from several hundred expanded clones, which were derived from non-depleted graft cells. At one year after transplant, newly produced T cells mostly accounted for T-cell counts and diversity.

This clonotype was counted between two and nine times. The target antigen is unknown. The CDR3 totals 14 residues. The germline V and J ends were trimmed by 0 bases and 2 bases, with 7 bases remaining between them. Germline assignment: CDR1 SGHRS and CDR2 YFSETQ. Preparing the TCRbeta library involved the use of unique molecular identifiers. Each CDR3 protein gets one entry after TCRdb re-called the PCR reads with MiXCR. The table records 95,000 to 120,000 distinct CDR3 sequences, approximately 6.9% of them present only once. The V call is TRBV5-1, the J call TRBJ2-3, with D unresolved. The source material was PBMCs, mostly from graft donor cells, sampled 360 days after TCRalphabeta/CD19-depleted stem cell transplant. This receptor was identified in a male patient aged 2-15 years who had a stem cell transplant for acute lymphoblastic leukemia, so the T cells may come from the graft donor. The CDR3 loop reads CASSLGPVTDTQYF. DNA for the CDR3: TGCGCCAGCAGCTTGGGGCCTGTCACAGATACGCAGTATTTT.